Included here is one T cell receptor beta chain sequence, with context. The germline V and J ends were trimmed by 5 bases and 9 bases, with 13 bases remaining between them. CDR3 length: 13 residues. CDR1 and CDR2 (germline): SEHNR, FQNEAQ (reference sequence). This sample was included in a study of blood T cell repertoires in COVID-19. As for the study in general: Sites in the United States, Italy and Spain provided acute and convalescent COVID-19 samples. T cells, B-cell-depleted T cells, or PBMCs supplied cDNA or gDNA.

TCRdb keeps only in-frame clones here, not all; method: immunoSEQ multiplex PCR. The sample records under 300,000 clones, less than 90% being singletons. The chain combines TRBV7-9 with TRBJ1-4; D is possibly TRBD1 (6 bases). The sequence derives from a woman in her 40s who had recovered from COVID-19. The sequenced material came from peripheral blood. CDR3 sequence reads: CASSDPGVQKLFF. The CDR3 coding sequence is TGTGCCAGCAGCGACCCAGGGGTCCAAAAACTGTTTTTT.